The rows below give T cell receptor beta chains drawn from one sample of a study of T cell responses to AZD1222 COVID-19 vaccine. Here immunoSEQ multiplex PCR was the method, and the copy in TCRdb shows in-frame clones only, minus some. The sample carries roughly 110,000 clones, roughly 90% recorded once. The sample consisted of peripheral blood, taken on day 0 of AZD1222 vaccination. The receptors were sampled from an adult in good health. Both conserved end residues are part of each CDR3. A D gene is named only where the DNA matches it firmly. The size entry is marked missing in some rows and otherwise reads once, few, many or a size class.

CASSQGGLAGDIQYF,TGCGCCAGCAGCCAAGGCGGACTAGCGGGAGACATTCAGTACTTC,TRBD2,TRBJ2-4,TRBV4-3,NA
CARAKLQGHTEAFF,TGTGCCCGGGCTAAACTACAGGGGCACACTGAAGCTTTCTTT,TRBD1,TRBJ1-1,TRBV30,NA
CASSSFGHRGGSYEQYF,TGTGCCAGCAGTTCTTTCGGGCACCGGGGTGGGTCCTACGAGCAGTACTTC,NA,TRBJ2-7,TRBV6-2/TRBV6-3,NA
CASSDEGQGAFF,TGCGCCAGCAGTGACGAGGGACAGGGGGCTTTCTTT,TRBD1,TRBJ1-1,TRBV10-1,NA
CASSLYRGHYGYTF,TGTGCCAGCAGTTTATATCGGGGCCACTATGGCTACACCTTC,NA,TRBJ1-2,TRBV27,NA
CAARPGQGNEKLFF,TGTGCCGCACGACCGGGACAGGGGAACGAAAAACTGTTTTTT,TRBD1,TRBJ1-4,TRBV10-3,NA
CAREDRGTNTGELFF,TGCGCCAGGGAGGACAGGGGGACGAACACCGGGGAGCTGTTTTTT,TRBD1,TRBJ2-2,TRBV10-1,NA
CASSELAGNYGYTF,TGTGCCAGCAGTGAGTTGGCCGGGAACTATGGCTACACCTTC,NA,TRBJ1-2,TRBV6-1,NA
CASSMRGREHQPQHF,TGTGCCAGTAGTATGAGGGGACGGGAGCATCAGCCCCAGCATTTT,NA,TRBJ1-5,TRBV19,NA
CASSREVGRVNTEAFF,TGTGCCAGCAGCCGCGAAGTGGGGAGAGTGAACACTGAAGCTTTCTTT,NA,TRBJ1-1,TRBV7-2,NA
CASSLGTGVGEQYF,TGTGCCAGCAGCTTAGGGACAGGGGTGGGCGAGCAGTACTTC,TRBD1,TRBJ2-7,TRBV13,once
CASTWTGADTGELFF,TGTGCCAGCACTTGGACAGGGGCCGACACCGGGGAGCTGTTTTTT,TRBD1,TRBJ2-2,TRBV6-5,NA
CAIRQPDNSPLHF,TGTGCCATACGACAGCCTGATAATTCACCCCTCCACTTT,NA,TRBJ1-6,TRBV2,NA
CASSFAGQGNQPQHF,TGTGCCAGCAGCTTTGCAGGACAGGGCAATCAGCCCCAGCATTTT,TRBD1,TRBJ1-5,TRBV7-8,NA
CATSDLGVADTQYF,TGTGCCACCAGTGATTTGGGAGTTGCAGATACGCAGTATTTT,NA,TRBJ2-3,TRBV24-1,NA
CASSLVSSDGTQYF,TGTGCCAGCAGCTTAGTCTCCAGCGACGGGACCCAGTACTTC,NA,TRBJ2-5,TRBV7-8,NA
CASSIDPRVQYF,TGTGCCAGTAGTATAGATCCCCGGGTGCAGTACTTC,NA,TRBJ2-7,TRBV19,NA
CASSLEGGASYEQYF,TGTGCCAGCAGCTTAGAGGGCGGGGCCTCCTACGAGCAGTACTTC,NA,TRBJ2-7,TRBV7-2,NA
CATYSGGAQPQHF,TGTGCCACCTACTCAGGGGGCGCGCAGCCCCAGCATTTT,TRBD1,TRBJ1-5,TRBV10-3,NA
CASSLSVGGLGFF,TGTGCCAGCAGTTTAAGTGTAGGGGGGCTGGGGTTCTTC,NA,TRBJ2-1,TRBV28,NA
CASSLGRFGGTQYF,TGTGCCAGCAGCTTAGGGAGGTTCGGCGGTACGCAGTATTTT,NA,TRBJ2-3,TRBV11-3,NA
CASSPGLAGNNEQFF,TGTGCCAGCAGCCCTGGACTAGCGGGGAACAATGAGCAGTTCTTC,TRBD2,TRBJ2-1,TRBV5-4,once
CASSPMEGREQYF,TGTGCCAGCTCCCCCATGGAGGGTCGGGAGCAGTACTTC,NA,TRBJ2-7,TRBV18,NA
CASLGGNSGANVLTF,TGTGCCAGTCTGGGGGGTAACTCTGGGGCCAACGTCCTGACTTTC,NA,TRBJ2-6,TRBV19,NA
CASSQPQETQYF,TGTGCCAGCAGCCAACCCCAAGAGACCCAGTACTTC,NA,TRBJ2-5,TRBV7-9,NA
CASSPRPTDTQYF,TGTGCCAGCAGCCCCCGACCCACAGATACGCAGTATTTT,NA,TRBJ2-3,TRBV6-2/TRBV6-3,NA